This TCR beta chain was observed in a study of OX40 agonist ivuxolimab in advanced cancers. Study-level information: Previous treatment with anti-PD-1, anti-PD-L1 or anti-CTLA-4 therapy was allowed; 30% to 50% had received some.

Some clones are missing from TCRdb's copy, which holds only in-frame ones; the method was immunoSEQ multiplex PCR. The table includes approximately 89,000 clones, 87% detected once. The CDR3 contains 12 residues. The V gene's germline CDR1 is SQVTM and CDR2 ANQGSEA. Germline trimming cut 5 bases from V and 7 bases from J; bases unmatched to any gene: 3. With autoimmune disease history or systemic immunosuppression, patients were excluded. V usage is TRBV29-1 and J usage is TRBJ1-2; 11 nucleotides line up with TRBD1. The starting material was CD4+ or CD8+ T cells sorted from blood, obtained in a trial of the OX40 agonist ivuxolimab. The receptor was derived from an adult with an advanced solid tumor such as melanoma, head and neck, liver or kidney cancer. DNA of the CDR3: TGCAGCGTTACGGACAGGGGGCCTGGCTACACCTTC. Amino acid sequence: CSVTDRGPGYTF.